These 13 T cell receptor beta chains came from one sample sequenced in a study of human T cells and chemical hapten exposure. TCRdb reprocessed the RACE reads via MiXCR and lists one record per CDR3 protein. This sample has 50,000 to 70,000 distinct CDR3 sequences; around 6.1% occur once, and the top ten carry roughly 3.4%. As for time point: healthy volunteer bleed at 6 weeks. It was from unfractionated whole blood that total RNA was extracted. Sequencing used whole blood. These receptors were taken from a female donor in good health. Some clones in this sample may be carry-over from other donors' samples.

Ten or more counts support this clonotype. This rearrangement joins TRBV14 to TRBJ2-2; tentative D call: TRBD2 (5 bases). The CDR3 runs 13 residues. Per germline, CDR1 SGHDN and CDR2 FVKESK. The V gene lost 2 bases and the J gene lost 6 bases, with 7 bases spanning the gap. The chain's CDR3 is CASSQTRSGELFF. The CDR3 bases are TGTGCCAGCAGCCAAACTAGATCCGGGGAGCTGTTTTTT.

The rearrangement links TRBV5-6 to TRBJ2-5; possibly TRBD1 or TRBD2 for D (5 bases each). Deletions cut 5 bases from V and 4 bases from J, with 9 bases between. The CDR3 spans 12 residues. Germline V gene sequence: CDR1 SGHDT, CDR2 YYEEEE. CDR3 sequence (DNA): TGTGCCAGCAGTCTGGGGGTAGAGACCCAGTACTTC. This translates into CASSLGVETQYF.

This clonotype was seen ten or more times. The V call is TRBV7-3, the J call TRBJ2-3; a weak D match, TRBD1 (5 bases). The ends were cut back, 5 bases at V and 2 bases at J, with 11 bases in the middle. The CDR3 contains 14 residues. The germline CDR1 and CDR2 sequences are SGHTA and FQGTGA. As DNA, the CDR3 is TGTGCCAGCAGCCCTGGGGCGATCACAGATACGCAGTATTTT. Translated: CASSPGAITDTQYF.

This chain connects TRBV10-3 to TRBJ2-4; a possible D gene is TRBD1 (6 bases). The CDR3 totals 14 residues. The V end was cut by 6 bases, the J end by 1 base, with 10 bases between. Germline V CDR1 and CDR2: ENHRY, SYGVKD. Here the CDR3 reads CAIRDSLAKNIQYF. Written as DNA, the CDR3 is TGTGCCATCAGGGACAGTCTGGCCAAAAACATTCAGTACTTC.

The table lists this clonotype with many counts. CDR3 in amino acids: CASSSTSGGYEQYF. The CDR3 coding sequence is TGTGCCAGCAGTTCAACCTCTGGGGGGTACGAGCAGTACTTC. The gene calls are TRBV28 and TRBJ2-7, with a tentative D call TRBD2 (6 bases). Trimming cost V 4 bases and J 4 bases, with 14 bases left between them. From germline, CDR1 is MDHEN and CDR2 SYDVKM. This CDR3 has 14 amino acids.

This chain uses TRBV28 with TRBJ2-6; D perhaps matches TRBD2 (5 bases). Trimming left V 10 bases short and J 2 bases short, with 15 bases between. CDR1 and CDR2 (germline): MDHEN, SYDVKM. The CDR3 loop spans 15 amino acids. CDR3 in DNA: TGTGCCACCTCCCACCAGGAGGCTGGGGCCAACGTCCTGACTTTC. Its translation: CATSHQEAGANVLTF.

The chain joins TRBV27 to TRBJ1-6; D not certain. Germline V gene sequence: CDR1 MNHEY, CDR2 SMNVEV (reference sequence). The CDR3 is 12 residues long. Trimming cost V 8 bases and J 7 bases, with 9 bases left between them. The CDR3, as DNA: TGTGCCAGCGGAACAAGAAATTCACCCCTCCACTTT. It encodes CASGTRNSPLHF.

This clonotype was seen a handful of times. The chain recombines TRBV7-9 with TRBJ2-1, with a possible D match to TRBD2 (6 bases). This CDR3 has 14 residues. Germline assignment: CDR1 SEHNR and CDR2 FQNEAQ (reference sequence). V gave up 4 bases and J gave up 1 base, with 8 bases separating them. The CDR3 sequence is CASSSGLSYNEQFF. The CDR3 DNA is TGTGCCAGCAGCTCGGGACTGTCCTACAATGAGCAGTTCTTC.

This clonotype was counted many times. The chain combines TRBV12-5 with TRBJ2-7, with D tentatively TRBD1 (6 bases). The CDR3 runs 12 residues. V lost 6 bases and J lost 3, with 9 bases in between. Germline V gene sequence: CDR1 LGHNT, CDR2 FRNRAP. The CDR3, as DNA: TGTGCTAGTGGAGACAGGAACTACGAGCAGTACTTC. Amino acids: CASGDRNYEQYF.

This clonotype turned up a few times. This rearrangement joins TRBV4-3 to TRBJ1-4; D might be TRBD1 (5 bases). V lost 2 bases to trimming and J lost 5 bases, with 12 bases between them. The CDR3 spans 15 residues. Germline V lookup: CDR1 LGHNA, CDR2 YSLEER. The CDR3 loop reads CASSQTQGRNEKLFF. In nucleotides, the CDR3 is TGCGCCAGCAGCCAAACGCAGGGTCGGAATGAAAAACTGTTTTTT.

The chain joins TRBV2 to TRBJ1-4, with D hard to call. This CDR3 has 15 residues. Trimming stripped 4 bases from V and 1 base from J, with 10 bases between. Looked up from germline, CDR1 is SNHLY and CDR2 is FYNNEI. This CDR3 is CASSGNSGTNEKLFF. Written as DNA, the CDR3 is TGTGCCAGCAGTGGGAACAGCGGAACTAATGAAAAACTGTTTTTT.

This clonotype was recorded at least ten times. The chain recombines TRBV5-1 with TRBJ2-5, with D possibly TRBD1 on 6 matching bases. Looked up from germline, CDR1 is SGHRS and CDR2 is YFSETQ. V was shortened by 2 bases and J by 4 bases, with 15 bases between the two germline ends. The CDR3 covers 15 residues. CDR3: CASSFRDTLRETQYF. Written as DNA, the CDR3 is TGCGCCAGCAGCTTTAGGGACACGCTACGAGAGACCCAGTACTTC. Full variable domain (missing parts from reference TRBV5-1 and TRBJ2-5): KAGVTQTPRYLIKTRGQQVTLSCSPISGHRSVSWYQQTPGQGLQFLFEYFSETQRNKGNFPGRFSGRQFSNSRSEMNVSTLELGDSALYLCASSFRDTLRETQYFGPGTRLLVL.

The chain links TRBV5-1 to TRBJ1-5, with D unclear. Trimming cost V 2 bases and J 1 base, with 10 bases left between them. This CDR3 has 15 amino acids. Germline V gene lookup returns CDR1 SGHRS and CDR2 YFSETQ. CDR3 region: CASSFSTGSNQPQHF. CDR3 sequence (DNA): TGCGCCAGCAGCTTTTCGACGGGAAGCAATCAGCCCCAGCATTTT.